This TCR beta chain was identified in a study of blood T cell repertoires in COVID-19. Study-level background: Samples came from the United States, Italy and Spain, spanning acute and convalescent COVID-19.

Between the trimmed V and J ends, which lost 1 base and 7 bases, there was a span of 16 bases. The CDR3 spans 16 residues. Germline V CDR1 and CDR2: KGHSH, LQKENI. The authors' processing: Estimates of nucleated cell counts were drawn from the amplification of reference gene primers. Assay: immunoSEQ multiplex PCR; the TCRdb copy retains only in-frame clones and omits some. V, J and clone size are taken as reported in that table, and D and trimming were inferred from the DNA itself. This table holds about 310,000 clones, 87% found once. This TCR was recovered from a man between 50 and 59 years old with active or convalescent COVID-19. The sample was peripheral blood. The rearrangement uses TRBV18 and TRBJ2-2; D may be TRBD2 (6 bases). The CDR3 region has the DNA TGTGCCAGCTCACCACGATCCGGGACCGGGGGCGGGGAGCTGTTTTTT. Its protein product is CASSPRSGTGGGELFF.